These 13 T cell receptor beta chains were sequenced from one sample in a study of glioma-infiltrating T cells after dendritic cell vaccination. Assay used: immunoSEQ multiplex PCR; TCRdb lists only in-frame clones, some missing. The data show 55,000 to 75,000 clones, about four fifths seen once. The time point: after dendritic cell vaccination, including at tumor progression/relapse. Sample: blood, taken after dendritic cell vaccination. The source of these receptors is a human donor with glioblastoma.

The chain employs TRBV27 and TRBJ2-5, with TRBD1 identical over 9 bases. The J call may be wrong; the DNA end is better matched by TRBJ2-7. Germline V gene lookup returns CDR1 MNHEY and CDR2 SMNVEV (reference sequence). The CDR3 sequence is 14 residues long. DNA for the CDR3: TGTGCCAGCAGTTCACAGGGGGCAGTTTACGAGCAGTACTTC. This translates into CASSSQGAVYEQYF.

This sequence joins TRBV18 and TRBJ2-2; 11 bases align to TRBD2. CDR3 length: 15 residues. Germline lookup yields CDR1 KGHSH and CDR2 LQKENI. J was trimmed by 4 bases and V by 5 bases; bases with no gene match: 3. CDR3 in amino acids: CASSSSGGSTGELFF. CDR3 in DNA: TGTGCCAGCTCATCTAGCGGGGGGAGCACCGGGGAGCTGTTTTTT. Combining the CDR3 with reference TRBV18 and TRBJ2-2 gives the whole variable domain NAGVMQNPRHLVRRRGQEARLRCSPMKGHSHVYWYRQLPEEGLKFMVYLQKENIIDESGMPKERFSAEFPKEGPSILRIQQVVRGDSAAYFCASSSSGGSTGELFFGEGSRLTVL.

The chain has TRBV27 and TRBJ2-5; no firm D call. The DNA end is more similar to TRBJ2-7, so the J call may be wrong. The CDR3 is made up of 13 amino acids. Per the germline V gene, CDR1 is MNHEY and CDR2 is SMNVEV (reference sequence). The CDR3 bases are TGTGCCAGCAGTATCGCCGACACGTACGAGCAGTACTTC. Its protein product is CASSIADTYEQYF.

This clone was seen once. J is TRBJ2-5 and V is TRBV10-2; TRBD2 might be the D (6 bases). There are 14 residues in the CDR3. The V gene's germline CDR1 is WSHSY and CDR2 SAAADI. Trimming took 6 bases from V and 2 from J, leaving 13 bases between them. The CDR3: CASRDGTLQETQYF. For the CDR3, the DNA is TGCGCCAGCAGAGACGGGACTTTACAAGAGACCCAGTACTTC.

The CDR3: CAISGTGSYNSPLHF. The DNA of the CDR3 is TGTGCCATCAGTGGGACAGGGAGCTATAATTCACCCCTCCACTTT. The chain employs TRBV10-3 and TRBJ1-6; 8 bases map to TRBD1. Losses at the gene ends were 4 bases for V and 3 bases for J; bases not matched to a gene: 2. Germline assignment: CDR1 ENHRY and CDR2 SYGVKD. The CDR3 is 15 residues long.

This chain joins TRBV7-2 and TRBJ2-5; tentatively, D is TRBD2 (5 bases). The V gene lost 5 bases and the J gene lost 5 bases, with 12 bases spanning the gap. The CDR3 covers 13 residues. Germline CDR1 SGHTA, CDR2 FQGNSA. CDR3 bases: TGTGCCAGCAGCCGAGGGCCCGAGGAGACCCAGTACTTC. This codes for CASSRGPEETQYF.

This clone was found once. J is TRBJ1-2 and V is TRBV7-2, with D perhaps TRBD1 (5 bases). With 4 bases removed from V and 3 bases from J, the gap between germline ends came to 12 bases. In germline, CDR1 is SGHTA, CDR2 FQGNSA. The CDR3 totals 14 residues. CDR3 nucleotides: TGTGCCAGCAGCTCCCAGGGAGGGGACTATGGCTACACCTTC. Its protein product is CASSSQGGDYGYTF. Full variable domain (remainder filled in from reference TRBV7-2 and TRBJ1-2): GAGVSQSPSNKVTEKGKDVELRCDPISGHTALYWYRQSLGQGLEFLIYFQGNSAPDKSGLPSDRFSAERTGGSVSTLTIQRTQQEDSAVYLCASSSQGGDYGYTFGSGTRLTVV.

CDR3 region: CASSYTDRAYEQYF. CDR3 DNA: TGTGCCAGCAGCTACACTGACAGAGCCTACGAGCAGTACTTC. This sequence joins TRBV7-2 and TRBJ2-7; D is perhaps TRBD1 (5 bases). The CDR3 has 14 amino acids. Trimming stripped 4 bases from V and 2 bases from J, with 12 bases between. CDR1 SGHTA and CDR2 FQGNSA come from the germline V gene.

The chain couples TRBV5-1 to TRBJ1-4, with D perhaps matching TRBD1 (5 bases). The germline V and J ends were trimmed by 1 base and 7 bases, with 11 bases remaining between them. Per germline, CDR1 SGHRS and CDR2 YFSETQ. This CDR3 spans 14 amino acids. CDR3 amino acids: CASSLSTGGEKLFF. The CDR3 coding sequence is TGCGCCAGCAGCTTGTCTACAGGCGGTGAAAAACTGTTTTTT.

V usage is TRBV5-6 and J usage is TRBJ2-3; D uncertain. This CDR3 contains 13 residues. Between the trimmed V and J ends, which lost 4 bases and 4 bases, there was a span of 10 bases. In germline, CDR1 is SGHDT, CDR2 YYEEEE. DNA for the CDR3: TGTGCCAGCAGCCTGCATGGGCCAGATACGCAGTATTTT. It specifies CASSLHGPDTQYF.

This clone was seen just once. The chain couples TRBV7-9 to TRBJ2-6; D is possibly TRBD1 (5 bases). The germline V gene encodes CDR1 SEHNR and CDR2 FQNEAQ (reference sequence). The CDR3 consists of 17 residues. V was pared by 1 base and J by 0 bases, with 10 bases between. The CDR3 bases are TGTGCCAGCAGCTTAGGTGACAGCAGCTCTGGGGCCAACGTCCTGACTTTC. Its translation is CASSLGDSSSGANVLTF.

The CDR3 DNA reads TGTGCCAGCAGCCGGACGACAGGGGTTCGGGATTCACCCCTCCACTTT. This encodes CASSRTTGVRDSPLHF. The chain combines TRBV7-8 with TRBJ1-6, with 8 bases aligning to TRBD1. The V and J ends lost 5 bases and 8 bases, in that order; junction bases with no gene match: 11. Germline V CDR1 and CDR2: SGHVS, FQNEAQ. The CDR3 totals 16 residues.

This chain links TRBV9 with TRBJ1-1; D ambiguous. Germline assignment: CDR1 SGDLS and CDR2 YYNGEE. V lost 0 bases and J 1 base, leaving 7 bases between the germline ends. This CDR3 is 14 amino acids long. The CDR3 bases are TGTGCCAGCAGCGTAGGTGCACAGAACACTGAAGCTTTCTTT. This encodes CASSVGAQNTEAFF.